The rows below give T cell receptor beta chains drawn from one sample of a study of response to subunit inactivated influenza vaccine. TCRdb used MiXCR to reprocess the RT-PCR reads, holding one entry per CDR3 protein. The repertoire holds about 650,000 distinct CDR3 sequences, with roughly 15% as singletons. Here the sequenced sample was PBMCs from blood, taken 14 days before vaccination. These receptors all come from a man aged 50-60 years who received an inactivated influenza vaccine. Each CDR3 is given without its conserved first and last residue.

V gene,J gene,CDR3 protein
TRBV7-8,TRBJ2-5,ASSLADVSKETQY
TRBV5-1,TRBJ2-3,ASSLQQITDTQY
TRBV11-1,TRBJ2-3,ASSGGTSGTDTQY
TRBV4-3,TRBJ2-1,ASSQTGGTYEQF
TRBV12-3/TRBV12-4,TRBJ2-1,ASSVGQTLTGEF
TRBV10-3,TRBJ2-6,AISENHRSDSGANVLT
TRBV6-1,TRBJ2-7,ASSENTASNYEQY
TRBV11-2,TRBJ2-2,ASSSVGGLNTGELF
TRBV5-1,TRBJ2-1,ASSLRWGSGTNEQF
TRBV15,TRBJ2-7,ATSREVGLYEQY
TRBV15,TRBJ1-5,ATSRDSYQPQH
TRBV3-1,TRBJ2-3,ASSRTSRTDTQY
TRBV29-1,TRBJ2-5,SVVGLAGQETQY
TRBV6-2/TRBV6-3,TRBJ1-5,ASSYSGWGSNQPQH
TRBV20-1,TRBJ2-5,SASAGLTQY
TRBV24-1,TRBJ2-1,ATSDSAGSSYNEQF
TRBV27,TRBJ2-7,ASITVRLRYEQY
TRBV19,TRBJ2-5,ASSIASAETQY
TRBV5-1,TRBJ2-5,ASAMGEETQY
TRBV9,TRBJ2-2,ASSGSLTLNTGELF
TRBV10-3,TRBJ2-3,AISDRSGGAPGTDTQY
TRBV18,TRBJ2-3,ASSPPGGDTQY
TRBV18,TRBJ2-5,ASSEQGRSQETQY
TRBV12-3/TRBV12-4,TRBJ1-5,ASAKGQGEPQH
TRBV20-1,TRBJ1-1,SARGQANSEAF
TRBV20-1,TRBJ2-1,SAGTNSYNEQF
TRBV27,TRBJ2-7,ASSLRVRTGGIYEQY
TRBV4-3,TRBJ2-3,ASSQDRLAPQY
TRBV20-1,TRBJ1-2,CARDALLDSGHYGYT
TRBV2,TRBJ1-2,ASSEAASGYT
TRBV30,TRBJ2-7,AWSPRFLGRESYEQY
TRBV5-6,TRBJ1-1,ASSLRLRMNTEAF
TRBV12-3/TRBV12-4,TRBJ2-7,ASSLDGRAGEQY
TRBV10-3,TRBJ1-2,AISEAWGAASYGYT
TRBV10-3,TRBJ2-5,AISRRHPGLAVKETQY
TRBV4-1,TRBJ2-1,ASKRQATYNEQF
TRBV7-8,TRBJ1-5,ASSLAGIGDQPQH
TRBV12-3/TRBV12-4,TRBJ1-1,ASSLDVGKAF
TRBV5-1,TRBJ2-1,ASSNSYNEQF
TRBV10-3,TRBJ1-2,AISESPGTGDGYT